This T cell receptor beta chain comes out of a study of blood T cell repertoires in COVID-19. On the study more broadly: Samples of COVID-19 (acute and convalescent) were obtained from the United States, Italy and Spain. PBMCs, B-cell-depleted T cells, or T cells provided the cDNA or gDNA that made up the material.

The assay was immunoSEQ multiplex PCR, and TCRdb's table has in-frame clones only and misses some. Of under 200,000 clones listed, around 86% were seen once; the top ten hold under 7.5%. The sample taken for sequencing was peripheral blood. This TCR came from a woman between 40 and 55 years old with acute or convalescent COVID-19.

CDR3 residues: CASSSYGDQQPYEQYF. In DNA, the CDR3 is TGTGCCAGCAGCTCTTACGGGGATCAGCAACCCTACGAGCAGTACTTC. The rearrangement joins TRBV7-9 to TRBJ2-7; possible D gene TRBD2, 5 bases. The CDR3 runs to 16 residues. The germline V gene encodes CDR1 SEHNR and CDR2 FQNEAQ (reference sequence). V lost 4 bases and J lost 2, with 18 bases in between.